The T cell receptor beta chain under discussion was sequenced for a study of blood T cell repertoires in COVID-19. Study-level information: The United States, Italy and Spain provided the acute and convalescent COVID-19 samples. PBMCs, B-cell-depleted T cells, or T cells were the source of the cDNA or gDNA that made up the material.

This clone was counted once. Authors' data handling: Nucleated cell number was recorded as an estimate derived from reference gene primer amplification. Measured with immunoSEQ multiplex PCR; TCRdb has only the in-frame clones, and not every one. That table is the source of V, J and clone size, and D and trimming were worked out from the DNA. This table holds about 31,000 clones, more than 90% found once. The trim removed 3 bases at V and 7 bases at J, leaving 8 bases unmatched. From germline, CDR1 is SGHRS and CDR2 YFSETQ. CDR3 length: 14 residues. The receptor comes from a man between 65 and 85 years old with active or convalescent COVID-19. V gene TRBV5-1 combines with J gene TRBJ1-2; TRBD1 aligns across 8 bases. The material sequenced was peripheral blood. The CDR3 DNA follows: TGCGCCAGCAGCTCAGACCAGGGGGCGCGTGGCTACACCTTC. Protein sequence: CASSSDQGARGYTF.